This TCR beta chain stems from a study of T cell repertoires in cytomegalovirus infection. TCRdb itself ran the reads through MiXCR, one entry per CDR3 protein. The top ten clones hold roughly 15% of a sample with 250,000 to 400,000 distinct CDR3 sequences, 20% to 25% of them seen once. This CDR3 is built from 14 residues. With 2 bases removed from V and 1 base from J, the gap between germline ends came to 9 bases. Germline values: CDR1 GTSNPN, CDR2 SVGIG (reference sequence). Broader study findings: CMV carriers having the relevant HLA were flagged by cumulative public TCR beta family frequency.

Note on this clonotype: No antigen is known for it.

The material was cultured PBMCs, obtained from culture after CMV antigen stimulation. The sequence was obtained from a human donor in good health (CMV status not recorded). Some clones in this sample may be carry-over from other donors' samples. This sequence joins TRBV30 and TRBJ1-5; maybe TRBD1 (5 bases). CDR3 DNA: TGTGCCTGGAGTAAGGGGACGAGCAATCAGCCCCAGCATTTT. Translating gives CAWSKGTSNQPQHF.